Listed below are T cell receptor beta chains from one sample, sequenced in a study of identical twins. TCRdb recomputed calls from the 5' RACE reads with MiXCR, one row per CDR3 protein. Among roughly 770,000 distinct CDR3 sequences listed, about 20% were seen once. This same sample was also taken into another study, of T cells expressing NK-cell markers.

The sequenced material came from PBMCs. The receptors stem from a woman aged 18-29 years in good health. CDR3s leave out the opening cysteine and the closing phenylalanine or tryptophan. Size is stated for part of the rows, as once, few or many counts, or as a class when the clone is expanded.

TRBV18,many,ASGTLGSDRGEQF
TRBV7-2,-,ASSLRSLEQF
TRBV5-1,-,ASSPAVASGAYEQY
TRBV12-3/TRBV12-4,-,ASSLGGTRSNEQF
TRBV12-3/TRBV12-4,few,ASSWGGDQNEQY
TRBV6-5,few,ASSYSGGGTYEQY
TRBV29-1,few,SVTGGQETQY
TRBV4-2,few,ASSQGGAVAEQF
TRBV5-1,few,ASSLGGASHSYNEQF
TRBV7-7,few,ASSPVGQDYEQY
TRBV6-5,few,ASSYLGPQETQY
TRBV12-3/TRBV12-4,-,ASSGTGGVTQY
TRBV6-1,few,ASSESGRKTQY
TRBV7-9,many,ASSFKVETSYNEQF
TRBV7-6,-,ASSRGDKYEQY
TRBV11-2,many,ASSLQGAHNSPLH
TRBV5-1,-,ASSLTTLFGELF
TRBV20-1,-,SASGGLAGVNGQF
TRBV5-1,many,ASSLGGTGNTEAF
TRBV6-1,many,ASRMTPTDTQY
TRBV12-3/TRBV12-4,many,ASSSPNQPQH
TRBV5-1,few,ASSPLGKAETQY
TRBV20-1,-,SAPDTRGPNEKLF
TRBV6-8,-,ASRFLSGTQAYEQY
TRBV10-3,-,AISVGHLGDTQY
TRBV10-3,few,AISEQHNEQF
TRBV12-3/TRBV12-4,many,ASSDTGVGNSPLH
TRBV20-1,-,SARGTDFSYEQY
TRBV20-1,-,SVPPVEKETQY